This TCR beta chain was profiled in a study of T cell responses to AZD1222 COVID-19 vaccine. Sequencing was performed with immunoSEQ multiplex PCR; in TCRdb, only in-frame clones are kept and a portion is missing. The sample includes 65,000 to 80,000 clones, 85% to 90% of them seen just once. Germline-derived CDR1 and CDR2 are LNHDA and SQIVND (reference sequence). CDR3 length equals 16 residues. Trimming removed 6 bases from V and 3 bases from J, with 19 bases in between. This chain joins TRBV19 and TRBJ2-3; D may be TRBD2 (6 bases). Sequences were derived from peripheral blood, sampled 28 days after the second dose of the MenACWY control vaccine. The TCR sequence derives from an adult who received the MenACWY meningococcal vaccine as a control. CDR3 region: CASSWGTGLSTDTQYF. In nucleotides, the CDR3 is TGTGCCAGTAGCTGGGGGACGGGACTTTCGACAGATACGCAGTATTTT.